This TCR beta chain was captured in a study of vaccination and CD4 T cells after COVID-19 (dated by TCRdb to 2022 to 2024). For the wider study: Every convalescent patient had a positive nasal swab PCR test for SARS-CoV-2, with mild disease in several patients and severe disease in one. The convalescent cohort comprised six males and four females, including two Hispanic individuals, seven Caucasians, two Asians and one multiracial person. Each participant got two doses of either the Pfizer-BioNTech BNT162b2 vaccine (n=8) or the Moderna mRNA-1273 vaccine (n=2). Post-COVID blood samples from convalescent patients were collected a median of roughly 100 days after diagnosis, with a range of roughly 35 to 180 days. Post-vaccine blood samples were collected a median of approximately 68 days after the second vaccine dose, ranging from about 12 to 250 days. Culture stimuli were overlapping spike peptide pools from SARS-CoV-2 and from the common cold coronaviruses HCoV-NL63, HCoV-OC43 and HCoV-229E. In control cultures, a CEFX viral epitope pool was used as positive control, an HIV-1 Nef peptide pool was used as negative control, or no peptide was added. In around 9 COVID-19 convalescent patients and 4 infection-naive healthy vaccine recipients, researchers compared the spike-specific CD4+ TCR repertoire from before mRNA vaccination with the repertoire from after. Study-level results and caveats: Among the post-vaccine SARS-CoV-2-reactive clones in convalescent patients, a median about 87% showed up only after vaccination, which suggests vaccine-specific priming. The median count of SARS-CoV-2-reactive clonotypes went up from 20 to 25 after infection to 38 after vaccination, although the change was not significant. Relatively few convalescent patients were included in the study, and early timepoints after natural infection were not analyzed. Nearly all vaccine-specific clones in convalescent patients (304 of 307) were mono-reactive for SARS-CoV-2 spike rather than cross-reactive with common cold coronaviruses.

A word on this clonotype: Its antigen remains unidentified. Base qualities are not at hand, and no much larger clone is one base apart.

Library preparation was by PCR. DNA from cultured CD4+ T cells was subjected to TCR sequencing with the Oncomine TCR Beta short-read assay at the Johns Hopkins FTIC core. The QIAamp micro DNA kit was used to extract genomic DNA from the cultured CD4+ T cells. Oncomine TCR Beta libraries from cultured CD4+ T cells were pooled using unique dual indexes and sequenced on an Illumina iSeq 100. The paper's data handling went like this. Non-productive sequences were removed, and CDR3s that did not start with C, did not end with F or W, or were shorter than 7 amino acids were discarded. The MANAFEST web application identified antigen-specific clonotypes by comparing peptide-stimulated wells against reference wells and other culture wells. Positive clones required FDR below 0.05, an odds ratio above 5, and productive frequency above 0.1% in at least two of three replicate wells. A clonotype counted as cross-reactive if it showed significant expansion both in the SARS-CoV-2 spike wells and in at least one common cold coronavirus spike condition. CDR3 homology was assessed with Levenshtein distances (stringdist) and unrooted phylogenetic trees (ape) in R version 3.6.1. Clones were called with MiXCR by TCRdb after fastp trimmed the public reads at Q25, and only in-frame beta chains were retained. Rows matching on CDR3 protein sequence are summarized as one entry with the most common DNA and genes. The V and J calls shown here were made by TCRdb, not taken from the authors' results. The sample has tens of thousands of distinct CDR3 sequences on record, around half of them singletons. In total, the top ten clones hold roughly 4.8% of the sample.

Between the V and J ends, shortened by 8 bases and 1 base respectively, the junction contains 12 bases. Via the germline V gene, CDR1 is SNHLY and CDR2 FYNNEI. The CDR3 measures 13 amino acids from cysteine to phenylalanine. Only the CDR3 region is kept as DNA, spanning 39 bases read in frame from base 1. Per the publication, the treatment or condition label means: roughly 10-day PBMC culture with coronavirus spike peptide pools or control peptides (ViraFEST assay). The ViraFEST assay, used in the study, expanded antigen-specific T cells with peptide pools and then identified the expanded clonotypes through TCR sequencing. The positive SARS-CoV-2 PCR tests of the convalescent patients were dated from March to December 2020, before the Alpha, Beta and Delta variants emerged in the United States. Each well held around 2 million PBMCs cultured in IMDM containing roughly 5% human AB serum and around 10 IU/ml IL-2, with 8 to 10 ug/ml peptide pools added. Half of the culture medium was replaced with fresh IL-2-containing medium on days 3 and 7. After 10 days of culture, CD4+ T cells were isolated by negative selection with the EasySep CD4+ T cell isolation kit. Ficoll-Paque Plus gradient centrifugation was used to isolate PBMCs from whole blood, and the isolated PBMCs were then either used fresh or cryopreserved at -140C. In general, triplicate wells were set up for every culture condition.

This TCR derives from a human donor who had recovered from COVID-19. The V and J segments used are TRBV2 and TRBJ2-7; the D gene is unclear. Sample: CD4+ T cells from blood, cultured in vitro. This receptor carries the CDR3 CASEEFQSYEQYF. In nucleotide form, the sequence is TGTGCCAGCGAGGAATTCCAATCCTACGAGCAGTACTTC.